This T cell receptor (beta chain) appears in the sequencing data of a study of blood T cell repertoires in COVID-19. Whole-study context: T cells, B-cell-depleted T cells, or PBMCs supplied cDNA or gDNA.

Assay used: immunoSEQ multiplex PCR; TCRdb lists only in-frame clones, some missing. The sample consists of over 70,000 clones, 60% to 85% of them appearing once. Germline V gene sequence: CDR1 SGHTS, CDR2 YDEGEE. The CDR3 covers 16 residues. After removal of 4 bases from V and 2 bases from J, the junction contained 7 bases not matched to a gene. Sequenced sample: peripheral blood. This TCR was recovered from a human donor in a cohort sampled during active COVID-19. This rearrangement joins TRBV5-8 to TRBJ2-2, with 8 bases that match TRBD1. CDR3 nucleotides: TGTGCCAGCAGCCGGACAGGGATATCAAACACCGGGGAGCTGTTTTTT. Its translation: CASSRTGISNTGELFF.